This T cell receptor beta chain was sequenced in a study of T cell responses to AZD1222 COVID-19 vaccine. The study, taken as a whole, reports: Baseline serology detected seropositivity in only 5 to 7 AZD1222 recipients.

Clones were read by immunoSEQ multiplex PCR, and TCRdb kept only the in-frame ones, dropping some. This table has about 18,000 clones, roughly 90% appearing once. In regard to this clone: What it binds is unknown.

V lost 6 bases to trimming and J lost 0 bases, with 9 bases between them. The CDR3 covers 15 residues. Germline values: CDR1 MNHEY, CDR2 SVGAGI. This TCR derives from an adult who received the AZD1222 COVID-19 vaccine. Material: peripheral blood, obtained 28 days after the second AZD1222 dose. The V and J genes are TRBV6-5 and TRBJ1-6, with D hard to call. CDR3 coding DNA: TGTGCCAGCAGCCCCTTCTTCTCCTATAATTCACCCCTCCACTTT. This gives the protein CASSPFFSYNSPLHF.